One sample yielded the 17 T cell receptor beta chains listed below, sequenced in a study of cytomegalovirus exposure and HLA in healthy donors. It was with 60 Vbeta and 13 Jbeta primers that the PCR ran. Sequenced by immunoSEQ multiplex PCR; TCRdb stores in-frame clones only, minus some. The table records more than 200,000 clones, 65% to 80% of them present only once. The specimen sequenced was PBMCs. The receptors come from a man between 35 and 55 years old in good health and CMV-seronegative.

This clone was counted a few times. The V gene is TRBV11-3, the J gene TRBJ2-1, with 7 positions matching TRBD1. The ends lost 5 bases at V and 3 bases at J; junction bases unmatched: 4. This CDR3 contains 14 residues. Germline CDR1 and CDR2: SGHNT and YENEEA. Here the CDR3 DNA reads TGTGCCAGCAGCCTTGACAGGGACTACAATGAGCAGTTCTTC. It encodes CASSLDRDYNEQFF.

The rearrangement links TRBV5-4 to TRBJ2-7, with D perhaps matching TRBD2 (6 bases). Germline V gene lookup returns CDR1 SGHNT and CDR2 YYREEE (reference sequence). V was pared by 4 bases and J by 2 bases, with 13 bases between. The CDR3 runs to 14 residues. The CDR3 here is CASSLGTGTYEQYF. CDR3 nucleotide sequence: TGTGCCAGCAGCCTAGGGACTGGCACCTACGAGCAGTACTTC.

In its sample, this clone was seen once. This chain connects TRBV20-1 to TRBJ2-7; D is perhaps TRBD2 (5 bases). Trimming shortened V by 6 bases and J by 3 bases, and 9 bases separated the two germline ends. The CDR3 is 11 amino acids. CDR1 DFQATT and CDR2 SNEGSKA come from the germline V gene (reference sequence). The CDR3 DNA sequence: TGCAGTGCACGGGATTACTACGAGCAGTACTTC. As protein: CSARDYYEQYF.

This clone was detected only once. V and J are TRBV19 and TRBJ2-5; 10 bases fit TRBD2. CDR3 length: 14 amino acids. Looked up from germline, CDR1 is LNHDA and CDR2 is SQIVND (reference sequence). Germline trimming cut 5 bases from V and 5 bases from J; bases unmatched to any gene: 5. The CDR3 here is CASSRSGGRETQYF. CDR3 DNA: TGTGCCAGTAGTCGTAGCGGGGGGAGGGAGACCCAGTACTTC.

This clone was seen only once. The V call is TRBV6-5, the J call TRBJ2-1; 7 bases map to TRBD1. The CDR3 loop spans 13 amino acids. V dropped 5 bases and J dropped 14; count of bases not matched to a gene: 12. In germline, CDR1 is MNHEY, CDR2 SVGAGI. The DNA of the CDR3 is TGTGCCAGCAGTCGACAGGGACATGTTTGGGAGTTCTTC. It is translated as CASSRQGHVWEFF.

V gene TRBV14 combines with J gene TRBJ2-7; maybe TRBD1 (6 bases). CDR1 SGHDN and CDR2 FVKESK come from the germline V gene. The CDR3 contains 16 residues. The germline V and J ends were trimmed by 2 bases and 0 bases, with 14 bases remaining between them. The CDR3 here is CASSQKTGFSSYEQYF. Here the CDR3 DNA reads TGTGCCAGCAGCCAAAAGACAGGTTTCAGCTCCTACGAGCAGTACTTC.

As regards this clone: Other DNA sequences in this sample translate to the same CDR3. The V and J genes are TRBV5-1 and TRBJ1-1; 7 nucleotides line up with TRBD1. Trimming removed 0 bases from V and 5 bases from J; junction bases left unmatched: 4. The germline V gene encodes CDR1 SGHRS and CDR2 YFSETQ. The CDR3 spans 14 residues. CDR3 in DNA: TGCGCCAGCAGCTTGGAGGGGGCGGGGACTGAAGCTTTCTTT. As protein: CASSLEGAGTEAFF.

The chain uses TRBV6-5 and TRBJ2-7; TRBD1 agrees at 10 bases. Germline loops: CDR1 MNHEY, CDR2 SVGAGI. CDR3 length equals 15 residues. Unmatched junction bases numbered 7, after V lost 5 bases and J lost 3 bases. CDR3: CASSRDRGPYYEQYF. The CDR3 coding sequence is TGTGCCAGCAGTCGAGACAGGGGGCCTTACTACGAGCAGTACTTC.

The J gene is TRBJ1-5, the V gene TRBV6-1; TRBD1 might be the D (5 bases). The CDR3 totals 14 residues. Germline assignment: CDR1 MNHNS and CDR2 SASEGT. Trimming cost V 3 bases and J 7 bases, with 13 bases left between them. CDR3 bases: TGTGCCAGCAGTGACTATCTCGGGGGACAGCCCCAGCATTTT. Translation gives CASSDYLGGQPQHF.

This chain links TRBV4-1 with TRBJ2-2; no definite D call. Trimming removed 6 bases at V and 6 bases at J, with 8 bases between. CDR1 is MGHRA, CDR2 YSYEKL, per germline. CDR3 size: 12 residues. The CDR3 here is CASSSPPGELFF. Written as DNA, the CDR3 is TGCGCCAGCAGTTCTCCCCCCGGGGAGCTGTTTTTT.

This clone showed up just a few times. The chain employs TRBV11-3 and TRBJ2-2; possible D gene TRBD1, 5 bases. Trimming shortened V by 5 bases and J by 6 bases, and 16 bases separated the two germline ends. CDR1 is SGHNT and CDR2 is YENEEA in the germline V gene. The CDR3 length is 15 residues. CDR3 residues: CASSPAAGQAGELFF. For the CDR3, the DNA is TGTGCCAGCAGCCCGGCTGCAGGGCAGGCCGGGGAGCTGTTTTTT.

The chain recombines TRBV2 with TRBJ2-3, with D hard to call. Germline V lookup: CDR1 SNHLY, CDR2 FYNNEI. V lost 7 bases to trimming and J lost 5 bases, with 10 bases between them. The CDR3 extends over 12 amino acids. CDR3 DNA: TGTGCCAGCACCCAGGTCGGAGATACGCAGTATTTT. Translated, it gives CASTQVGDTQYF. The complete variable domain, with remaining parts taken from reference TRBV2 and TRBJ2-3, reads EPEVTQTPSHQVTQMGQEVILRCVPISNHLYFYWYRQILGQKVEFLVSFYNNEISEKSEIFDDQFSVERPDGSNFTLKIRSTKLEDSAMYFCASTQVGDTQYFGPGTRLTVL.

This clone was seen a handful of times. The chain joins TRBV7-3 to TRBJ2-7, with D possibly matching TRBD1 (5 bases). This CDR3 has 15 amino acids. CDR1 is SGHTA and CDR2 is FQGTGA in the germline V gene. With 1 base removed from V and 2 bases from J, the gap between germline ends came to 12 bases. The CDR3 loop reads CASSLIRQPAYEQYF. CDR3 nucleotides: TGTGCCAGCAGCTTAATAAGACAGCCCGCCTACGAGCAGTACTTC.

The chain employs TRBV19 and TRBJ2-5; the match to TRBD2 covers 9 bases. Germline V CDR1 and CDR2: LNHDA, SQIVND (reference sequence). The CDR3 runs to 15 residues. Losses at the gene ends were 5 bases for V and 5 bases for J; bases not matched to a gene: 9. The CDR3 DNA reads TGTGCCAGTAGTGGAGGAAGCGGGAGGCTCGAGACCCAGTACTTC. It yields the protein CASSGGSGRLETQYF.

V gene TRBV5-1 combines with J gene TRBJ2-2; 14 nucleotides agree with TRBD2. Germline V gene lookup returns CDR1 SGHRS and CDR2 YFSETQ. The trim removed 5 bases at V and 6 bases at J, leaving 3 bases unmatched. This CDR3 spans 15 amino acids. The CDR3 reads CASRGTSGSPGELFF. Written as DNA, the CDR3 is TGCGCCAGCAGGGGGACTAGCGGGAGCCCCGGGGAGCTGTTTTTT.

This chain uses TRBV10-3 with TRBJ1-2; TRBD1 aligns across 10 bases. CDR3 length: 15 residues. The germline gives CDR1 ENHRY, CDR2 SYGVKD. J was trimmed by 7 bases and V by 6 bases; bases with no gene match: 11. The CDR3 loop is CAISPAGQGSGGYTF. CDR3 nucleotides: TGTGCCATCAGCCCGGCGGGACAGGGGAGCGGTGGCTACACCTTC.

This clone was observed a handful of times. The V and J genes are TRBV27 and TRBJ2-2; D is undetermined. CDR3 size: 14 residues. Germline CDR1 MNHEY, CDR2 SMNVEV (reference sequence). V was shortened by 3 bases and J by 6 bases, with 11 bases between the two germline ends. In DNA form, the CDR3 reads TGTGCCAGCAGTTTTCAAGCCGGGTCCGGGGAGCTGTTTTTT. Residues: CASSFQAGSGELFF.